Listed here are 15 T cell receptor beta chains from one sample, sequenced in a study of cytomegalovirus exposure and HLA in healthy donors. Profiled with immunoSEQ multiplex PCR; TCRdb holds only in-frame clones, not every one. The sample holds more than 250,000 clones; about 85% are singletons and the top ten take roughly 1.2%. Source material: PBMCs. The receptors shown here come from a woman between 25 and 40 years old in good health and CMV-seropositive.

The chain is built from TRBV19 and TRBJ2-7, with TRBD1 as a possible D gene (6 bases). V lost 2 bases and J lost 6, with 17 bases in between. The germline gives CDR1 LNHDA, CDR2 SQIVND (reference sequence). CDR3 length: 15 residues. The DNA of the CDR3 is TGTGCCAGTAGTATACACACAGGGTATAGTGGCGAGCAGTACTTC. Its protein product is CASSIHTGYSGEQYF.

CDR3 sequence reads: CASSQVANSGNTIYF. In DNA form, the CDR3 reads TGTGCCAGCAGCCAAGTGGCAAACTCTGGAAACACCATATATTTT. The V gene is TRBV14, the J gene TRBJ1-3; no firm D call. Germline V gene lookup returns CDR1 SGHDN and CDR2 FVKESK. The CDR3 spans 15 residues. V shed 1 base and J shed 0 bases, with 7 bases lying between them. Complete variable domain (other parts from reference TRBV14 and TRBJ1-3): EAGVTQFPSHSVIEKGQTVTLRCDPISGHDNLYWYRRVMGKEIKFLLHFVKESKQDESGMPNNRFLAERTGGTYSTLKVQPAELEDSGVYFCASSQVANSGNTIYFGEGSWLTVV.

The J gene is TRBJ2-1, the V gene TRBV15; possibly TRBD2 for D (6 bases). The CDR3 extends over 16 amino acids. V was trimmed by 0 bases and J by 8 bases, leaving 17 bases between them. CDR1 LNHNV and CDR2 YYDKDF come from the germline V gene (reference sequence). In DNA form, the CDR3 reads TGTGCCACCAGCAGAGATCTTCCTAGCCGGGGGTATGAGCAGTTCTTC. Translated, it gives CATSRDLPSRGYEQFF.

The chain employs TRBV6-1 and TRBJ2-7; D gene ambiguous. Trimming cost V 2 bases and J 1 base, with 15 bases left between them. The CDR3 spans 16 residues. Germline values: CDR1 MNHNS, CDR2 SASEGT. The CDR3 loop is CASSESRLGASYEQYF. The DNA for the CDR3 is TGTGCCAGCAGTGAATCTCGCTTGGGCGCTTCCTACGAGCAGTACTTC.

The V and J genes are TRBV5-1 and TRBJ2-2, with D tentatively TRBD1 (5 bases). The CDR3 consists of 14 residues. Trimming stripped 3 bases from V and 4 bases from J, with 10 bases between. The germline gives CDR1 SGHRS, CDR2 YFSETQ. CDR3 DNA: TGCGCCAGCAGCTCTGAGACAGTCACCGGGGAGCTGTTTTTT. Protein sequence: CASSSETVTGELFF.

The chain carries TRBV6-5 and TRBJ1-1; D call uncertain. The germline V and J ends were trimmed by 5 bases and 7 bases, with 17 bases remaining between them. The germline V gene has CDR1 MNHEY and CDR2 SVGAGI. The CDR3 is 14 amino acids. The CDR3 reads CASSPGRQVDEAFF. The DNA of the CDR3 is TGTGCCAGCAGTCCTGGACGCCAAGTTGATGAAGCTTTCTTT.

The rearrangement joins TRBV11-2 to TRBJ2-7; D unclear. The V gene's germline CDR1 is SGHAT and CDR2 FQNNGV. The CDR3 is made up of 14 amino acids. The ends were cut back, 0 bases at V and 2 bases at J, with 8 bases in the middle. The CDR3 DNA reads TGTGCCAGCAGCTTAGATGTAGGTACCTACGAGCAGTACTTC. Its translation is CASSLDVGTYEQYF.

The genes are TRBV25-1 and TRBJ1-3; maybe TRBD1 (6 bases). The CDR3 is 16 residues long. Germline assignment: CDR1 MGHDK and CDR2 SYGVNS. Trimming took off 1 base at V and 0 bases at J, with 10 bases between the two ends. The CDR3 loop is CASSESGQSSGNTIYF. In DNA, the CDR3 is TGTGCCAGCAGTGAATCAGGACAGAGCTCTGGAAACACCATATATTTT. Looking up the rest from reference TRBV25-1 and TRBJ1-3 gives the full variable domain: EADIYQTPRYLVIGTGKKITLECSQTMGHDKMYWYQQDPGMELHLIHYSYGVNSTEKGDLSSESTVSRIRTEHFPLTLESARPSHTSQYLCASSESGQSSGNTIYFGEGSWLTVV.

This clone was found a few times. This chain links TRBV29-1 with TRBJ1-5, with D maybe TRBD1 (5 bases). CDR3 size: 15 residues. V was clipped by 4 bases and J by 2 bases, with 15 bases between them. Germline CDR1 SQVTM, CDR2 ANQGSEA. CDR3 sequence (DNA): TGCAGCGTTGTTACGGGGGATGAGGGCAATCAGCCCCAGCATTTT. It specifies CSVVTGDEGNQPQHF.

The rearrangement joins TRBV27 to TRBJ1-2; D gene ambiguous. Per germline, CDR1 MNHEY and CDR2 SMNVEV (reference sequence). This CDR3 comprises 15 residues. Trimming left V 3 bases short and J 4 bases short, with 15 bases between. CDR3 in DNA: TGTGCCAGCAGTTTCAGGAGGGAGGGTAGCTATGGCTACACCTTC. Translated: CASSFRREGSYGYTF.

This clone was detected once. CDR3 loop: CASIPYKGLAGGEQFF. CDR3 bases: TGTGCCAGCATCCCCTACAAGGGACTAGCGGGAGGAGAGCAGTTCTTC. The chain employs TRBV2 and TRBJ2-1, with TRBD2 matching over 15 bases. Germline CDR1 and CDR2: SNHLY and FYNNEI. This CDR3 has 16 residues. V lost 7 bases, J lost 10 bases, and 11 bases stayed unmatched.

V is TRBV9 and J is TRBJ2-1; tentative D call: TRBD1 (6 bases). Trimming removed 0 bases at V and 0 bases at J, with 7 bases between. The CDR3 length is 15 residues. Germline loops: CDR1 SGDLS, CDR2 YYNGEE. The CDR3 region is CASSVGDNSYNEQFF. The CDR3 nucleotides are TGTGCCAGCAGCGTAGGGGACAACTCCTACAATGAGCAGTTCTTC.

The chain employs TRBV27 and TRBJ2-1, with TRBD2 matching over 8 bases. This CDR3 is built from 14 residues. Unmatched junction bases numbered 1, after V lost 4 bases and J lost 2 bases. Germline lookup yields CDR1 MNHEY and CDR2 SMNVEV (reference sequence). The CDR3 bases are TGTGCCAGCAGTTCCGGGGGGGCCTACAATGAGCAGTTCTTC. Translating it yields CASSSGGAYNEQFF.

The chain links TRBV9 to TRBJ2-7; TRBD1 aligns across 8 bases. The CDR3 length is 15 residues. CDR1 SGDLS and CDR2 YYNGEE come from the germline V gene. The V gene end was trimmed by 3 bases and the J gene end by 2 bases; junction bases not matched to a gene: 7. CDR3 region: CASSAGTGPTYEQYF. CDR3 DNA: TGTGCCAGCAGCGCCGGGACAGGCCCAACCTACGAGCAGTACTTC. The entire variable domain, with the rest obtained from reference TRBV9 and TRBJ2-7, is as follows: DSGVTQTPKHLITATGQRVTLRCSPRSGDLSVYWYQQSLDQGLQFLIQYYNGEERAKGNILERFSAQQFPDLHSELNLSSLELGDSALYFCASSAGTGPTYEQYFGPGTRLTVT.

This chain connects TRBV19 to TRBJ1-5; D is unclear. Germline V lookup: CDR1 LNHDA, CDR2 SQIVND (reference sequence). The CDR3 length is 13 residues. The V gene lost 5 bases and the J gene lost 4 bases, with 9 bases spanning the gap. The CDR3 DNA reads as TGTGCCAGTAGTTCAGGCGGGAATCAGCCCCAGCATTTT. It yields the protein CASSSGGNQPQHF.